This is a list of T cell receptor beta chains from one sample in a study of Tregs in tolerant kidney transplant recipients. Data came from immunoSEQ multiplex PCR; TCRdb stores just in-frame clones and leaves some out. Among 75,000 to 80,000 clones listed, under 95% were seen once. Sequences were derived from Tregs from blood, sampled before the transplant. The receptor set was obtained from a human donor who received a combined kidney and bone marrow transplant. CDR3s include the opening cysteine and the closing phenylalanine or tryptophan.

>TRBJ2-7|TRBV6-6
CASSATGYEQYF
>TRBJ1-1|TRBV5-8
CASSLYDVENTEAFF
>TRBJ1-1|TRBV7-9
CASSPGYTEAFF
>TRBJ2-5|TRBV7-2
CASSLPRRAETQYF
>TRBJ2-3|TRBV7-3
CASSLTRVPGLGDTQYF
>TRBJ2-7|TRBV7-8
CASSRGTSGSYEQYF
>TRBJ2-3|TRBV11-2
CASSLTDTQYF
>TRBJ1-5|TRBV28
CASSLTTDINQPQHF
>TRBJ2-7|TRBV6-5
CASSYSRSDNSYEQYF
>TRBJ2-4|TRBV2
CASAQAAKNIQYF
>TRBJ2-7|TRBV28
CASSSGAAPYEQYF
>TRBJ2-7|TRBV6-6
CASSYGRGAYEQYF
>TRBJ2-6|TRBV5-1
CASSPRDRPSGANVLTF
>TRBJ1-4|TRBV5-1
CASSLGQGPERFF
>TRBJ2-2|TRBV28
CASSFFGTGELFF
>TRBJ2-5|TRBV7-7
CASSLAGGETQYF
>TRBJ2-7|TRBV6-5
CASRGRSSEQYF
>TRBJ2-7|TRBV2
CASTQTGTGNYEQYF
>TRBJ2-7|TRBV28
CAHGQFTPYEQYF
>TRBJ2-3|TRBV2
CASRGLTTDSTQYF
>TRBJ2-7|TRBV5-1
CASSPGTSGRADEQYF
>TRBJ2-6|TRBV19
CASSISWGRASGANVLTF
>TRBJ2-5|TRBV29-1
CSLVPGLAQETQYF
>TRBJ1-3|TRBV6-5
CASRLTGAGNTIYF
>TRBJ1-6|TRBV6-6
CASSYPDGVNSPLHF
>TRBJ2-3|TRBV7-2
CASSPGKTSASRTDTQYF
>TRBJ1-5|TRBV7-7
CASSLRQDQPQHF
>TRBJ2-1|TRBV28
CASSFRTAFSYNEQFF
>NA|TRBV19
CASSSGKYEQYF
>TRBJ1-5|TRBV6-1
CASSITTRGRQPQHF
>TRBJ2-7|TRBV2
CASRLSSGGAYEQYF
>TRBJ1-2|TRBV27
CASSSTANYGYTF
>TRBJ2-6|TRBV7-3
CASSSGANVLTF
>TRBJ2-1|TRBV9
CASSALSGTSYNEQFF
>TRBJ2-2|TRBV5-1
CASSLMTSGRGGTGELFF
>TRBJ1-5|TRBV10-3
CAISDSLSNQPQHF
>TRBJ2-5|TRBV28
CASSGTGGRETQYF
>TRBJ2-2|TRBV10-3
CAIGGRAAGELFF
>TRBJ2-5|TRBV18
CASSPPGQGSETQYF
>TRBJ1-3|TRBV30
CAWSEGSSGNTIYF
>TRBJ2-5|TRBV19
CASSIKKTGQETQYF
>TRBJ2-5|TRBV6-5
CASSFSGRQETQYF
>TRBJ2-3|TRBV10-3
CAISDPPEGRTDTQYF
>TRBJ1-1|TRBV18
CASSPPRDRNTEAFF
>TRBJ2-2|TRBV28
CASSLGRAPNTGELFF
>TRBJ1-3|TRBV18
CASSPETGGNTIYF
>TRBJ2-5|TRBV18
CASSLQDGGETQYF
>TRBJ1-4|TRBV6-1
CASRRGQGNAENCFF
>TRBJ1-1|TRBV5-5
CASSFQGNTEAFF
>TRBJ2-5|TRBV5-1
CASSYGTGAQETQYF
>TRBJ2-7|TRBV5-8
CASSDGRELRRMGYEQYF